This T cell receptor (beta chain) is drawn from a study of blood T cell repertoires in COVID-19. Study details: T cells, B-cell-depleted T cells, or PBMCs provided the cDNA or gDNA that served as material.

The table came from immunoSEQ multiplex PCR; TCRdb's copy has only in-frame clones and leaves some out. The data hold about 160,000 clones, with over 70% observed a single time. Before being deemed recovered, Cohort 3 donors had two negative PCRs, clearance, or symptom resolution. The sequencing sample was made of PBMCs or T cells enriched from blood (not recorded which). The receptor's source is a woman aged 60-75 years who had recovered from COVID-19.

Written as DNA, the CDR3 is TGCGCCAGCGCCCCCGGAGCTATAAGGACTAGCGGGGATTCAGATACGCAGTATTTT. It codes for CASAPGAIRTSGDSDTQYF. The rearrangement joins TRBV5-1 to TRBJ2-3, with TRBD2 identical over 12 bases. Germline loops: CDR1 SGHRS, CDR2 YFSETQ. V lost 7 bases, J lost 4 bases, and 19 bases stayed unmatched. This CDR3 has 19 amino acids.